The 2 T cell receptor beta chains reported below all come from one sample, sequenced in a study of regulatory and conventional T cells in RAG deficiency. Method: immunoSEQ multiplex PCR; TCRdb's copy keeps in-frame clones and lacks some. The data hold over 15,000 clones, with over 80% observed a single time. Genomic DNA came from blood regulatory T cells gated CD4+ CD25-high CD127-low. These data are also associated with another study on regulatory T cells. From that study: The PCR used 52 TRBV and 13 TRBJ primers.

The sequenced sample was Tregs sorted from blood. The origin of the receptors is a human donor in good health.

V is TRBV2 and J is TRBJ2-7; 8 bases line up with TRBD1. Germline assignment: CDR1 SNHLY and CDR2 FYNNEI. This CDR3 region has 14 residues. V was clipped by 10 bases and J by 6 bases; unmatched bases: 14. The CDR3 sequence: CANSGGKRVFEQYF. For the CDR3, the DNA is TGTGCCAACTCAGGGGGCAAGCGCGTTTTCGAGCAGTACTTC.

The V call is TRBV18, the J call TRBJ2-7; 10 bases line up with TRBD1. In germline, CDR1 is KGHSH, CDR2 LQKENI. The ends lost 4 bases at V and 0 bases at J; junction bases unmatched: 9. The CDR3 has 17 amino acids. The CDR3 region is CASSLPRDRGDSYEQYF. In DNA form, the CDR3 reads TGTGCCAGCTCACTACCCCGGGACAGGGGCGACTCCTACGAGCAGTACTTC.